Below are 2 T cell receptor beta chains sequenced from a single sample in a study of blood T cell repertoires in COVID-19 (dated by TCRdb to between 2020 and 2021). Library generation was performed with the immunoSEQ multiplex PCR assay. The immuneACCESS repertoire file appears here via TCRdb, limited to in-frame rearrangements. These files lack a portion of the clones; in checked studies, under half of the deficit traces to unresolved V genes, and the cause of the others is not known. This sample gives about 68,000 clones in total; over 75% of them show up just once. 6% to 7.5% of the sample lies in the top ten. The sequencing sample was made of peripheral blood. All receptors derive from a man aged 40-49 years with COVID-19, enrolled during active disease.

The chain links TRBV10-1 to TRBJ1-5; D uncertain. Trimming cost V 3 bases and J 4 bases, with 7 bases left between them. This CDR3 is 13 amino acids long. Germline lookup yields CDR1 WNHNN and CDR2 SYGVQD (reference sequence). CDR3 amino acids: CASSEGRNQPQHF. CDR3 sequence (DNA): TGCGCCAGCAGTGAAGGGAGAAATCAGCCCCAGCATTTT.

The rearrangement links TRBV5-4 to TRBJ1-4; D gene unclear. From germline, CDR1 is SGHNT and CDR2 YYREEE (reference sequence). The CDR3 has 11 residues. Trimming cost V 4 bases and J 5 bases, with 3 bases left between them. Written as DNA, the CDR3 is TGTGCCAGCAGCCTCAATGAAAAACTGTTTTTT. This codes for CASSLNEKLFF.